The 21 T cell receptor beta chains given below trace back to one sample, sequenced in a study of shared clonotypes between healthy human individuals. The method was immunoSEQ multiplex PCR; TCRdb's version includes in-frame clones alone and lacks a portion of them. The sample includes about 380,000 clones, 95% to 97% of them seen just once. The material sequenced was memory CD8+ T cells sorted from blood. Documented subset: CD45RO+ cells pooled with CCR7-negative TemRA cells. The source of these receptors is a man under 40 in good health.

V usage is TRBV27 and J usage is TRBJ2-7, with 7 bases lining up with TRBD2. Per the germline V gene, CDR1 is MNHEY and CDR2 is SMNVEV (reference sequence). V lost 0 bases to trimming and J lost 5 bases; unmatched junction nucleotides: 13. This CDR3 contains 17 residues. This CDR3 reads CASSLSPSGKIPHEQYF. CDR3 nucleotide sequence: TGTGCCAGCAGTTTATCGCCCAGCGGGAAGATACCGCACGAGCAGTACTTC.

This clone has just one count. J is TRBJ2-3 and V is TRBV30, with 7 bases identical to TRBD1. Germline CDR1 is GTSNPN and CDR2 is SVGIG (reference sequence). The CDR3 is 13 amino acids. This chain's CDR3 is CTENSGGSDARYF. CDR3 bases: TGTACGGAAAATTCAGGGGGAAGCGACGCACGGTATTTT. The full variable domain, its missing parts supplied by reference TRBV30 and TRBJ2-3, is SQTIHQWPATLVQPVGSPLSLECTVEGTSNPNLYWYRQAAGRGLQLLFYSVGIGQISSEVPQNLSASRPQDRQFILSSKKLLLSDSGFYLCTENSGGSDARYFGPGTRLTVL.

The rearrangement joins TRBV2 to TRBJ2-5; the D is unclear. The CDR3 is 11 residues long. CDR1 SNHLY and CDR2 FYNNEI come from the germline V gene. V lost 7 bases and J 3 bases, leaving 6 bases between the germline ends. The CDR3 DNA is TGTGCCAGCAAACGAGAAGAGACCCAGTACTTC. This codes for CASKREETQYF.

The CDR3 sequence is CASSGIQGYNEKLFF. CDR3 DNA: TGTGCCAGCAGCGGTATCCAGGGGTATAATGAAAAACTGTTTTTT. The chain employs TRBV28 and TRBJ1-4, with a tentative D call TRBD1 (6 bases). The germline V gene encodes CDR1 MDHEN and CDR2 SYDVKM. The V end lost 6 bases, the J end lost 4 bases, and 15 bases lay between the germline ends. The CDR3 totals 15 residues.

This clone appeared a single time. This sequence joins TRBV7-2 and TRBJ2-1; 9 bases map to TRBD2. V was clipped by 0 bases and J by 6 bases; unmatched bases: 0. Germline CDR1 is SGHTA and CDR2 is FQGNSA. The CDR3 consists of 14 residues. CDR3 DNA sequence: TGTGCCAGCAGCTTAGCTAGCGGGAGCAATGAGCAGTTCTTC. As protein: CASSLASGSNEQFF. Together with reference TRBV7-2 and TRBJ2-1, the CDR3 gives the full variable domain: GAGVSQSPSNKVTEKGKDVELRCDPISGHTALYWYRQSLGQGLEFLIYFQGNSAPDKSGLPSDRFSAERTGGSVSTLTIQRTQQEDSAVYLCASSLASGSNEQFFGPGTRLTVL.

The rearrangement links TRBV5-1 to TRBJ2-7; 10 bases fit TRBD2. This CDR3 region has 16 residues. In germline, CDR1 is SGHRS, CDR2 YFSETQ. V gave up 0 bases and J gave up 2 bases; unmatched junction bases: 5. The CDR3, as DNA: TGCGCCAGCAGCTTGGAGACACTAGCGGGAACCTACGAGCAGTACTTC. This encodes CASSLETLAGTYEQYF. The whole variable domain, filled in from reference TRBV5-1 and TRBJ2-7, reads KAGVTQTPRYLIKTRGQQVTLSCSPISGHRSVSWYQQTPGQGLQFLFEYFSETQRNKGNFPGRFSGRQFSNSRSEMNVSTLELGDSALYLCASSLETLAGTYEQYFGPGTRLTVT.

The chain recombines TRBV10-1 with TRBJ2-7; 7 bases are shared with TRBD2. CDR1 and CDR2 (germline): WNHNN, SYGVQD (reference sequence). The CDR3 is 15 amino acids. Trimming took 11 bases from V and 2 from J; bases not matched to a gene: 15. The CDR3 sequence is CAPHIPGTTPYEQYF. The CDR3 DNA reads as TGCGCCCCCCATATTCCCGGGACTACTCCCTACGAGCAGTACTTC.

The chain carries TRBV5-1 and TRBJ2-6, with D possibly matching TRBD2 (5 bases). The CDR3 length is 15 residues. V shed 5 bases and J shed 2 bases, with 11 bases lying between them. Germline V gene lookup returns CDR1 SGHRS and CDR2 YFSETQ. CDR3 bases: TGCGCCAGCAGTCGGGATGGGGCTGGGGCCAACGTCCTGACTTTC. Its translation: CASSRDGAGANVLTF.

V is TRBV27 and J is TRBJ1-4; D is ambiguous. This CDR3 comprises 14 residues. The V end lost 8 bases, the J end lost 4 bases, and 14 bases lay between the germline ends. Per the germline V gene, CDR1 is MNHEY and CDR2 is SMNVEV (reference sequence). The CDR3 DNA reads TGTGCCAGCTTTTTACAGTGCAATAATGAAAAACTGTTTTTT. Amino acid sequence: CASFLQCNNEKLFF.

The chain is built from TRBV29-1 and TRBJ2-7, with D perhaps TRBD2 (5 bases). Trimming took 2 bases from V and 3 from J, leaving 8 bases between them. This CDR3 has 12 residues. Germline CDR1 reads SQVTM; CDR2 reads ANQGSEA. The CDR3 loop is CSVEYRGYEQYF. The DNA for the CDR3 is TGCAGCGTTGAATACCGGGGCTACGAGCAGTACTTC.

CDR3 loop: CASSPFGGTPYEQYF. In DNA, the CDR3 is TGTGCCAGCAGCCCTTTTGGGGGGACCCCCTACGAGCAGTACTTC. The chain combines TRBV27 with TRBJ2-7; TRBD2 is a possible D gene (6 bases). CDR3 size: 15 residues. CDR1 and CDR2 from the germline V gene are MNHEY and SMNVEV (reference sequence). Trimming pared 6 bases from V and 2 bases from J, leaving 17 bases between.

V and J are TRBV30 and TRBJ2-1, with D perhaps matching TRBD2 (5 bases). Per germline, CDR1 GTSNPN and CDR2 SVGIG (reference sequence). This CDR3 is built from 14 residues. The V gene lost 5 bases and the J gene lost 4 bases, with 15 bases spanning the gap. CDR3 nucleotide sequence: TGTGCCTGGGGGAGATTCACGAGATACAATGAGCAGTTCTTC. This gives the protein CAWGRFTRYNEQFF.

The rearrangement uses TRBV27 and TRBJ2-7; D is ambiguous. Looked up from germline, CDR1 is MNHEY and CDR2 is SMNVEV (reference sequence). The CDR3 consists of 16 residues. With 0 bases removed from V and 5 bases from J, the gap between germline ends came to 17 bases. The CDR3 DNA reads TGTGCCAGCAGTTTATCGACCCGTTTGCGCCTCCACGAGCAGTACTTC. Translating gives CASSLSTRLRLHEQYF.

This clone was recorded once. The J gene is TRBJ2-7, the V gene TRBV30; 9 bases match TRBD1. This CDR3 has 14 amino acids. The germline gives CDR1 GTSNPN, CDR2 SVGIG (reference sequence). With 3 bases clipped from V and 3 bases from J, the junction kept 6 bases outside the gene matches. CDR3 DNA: TGTGCCTGGAGGAGGACAGGGGCCCTCTACGAGCAGTACTTC. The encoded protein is CAWRRTGALYEQYF.

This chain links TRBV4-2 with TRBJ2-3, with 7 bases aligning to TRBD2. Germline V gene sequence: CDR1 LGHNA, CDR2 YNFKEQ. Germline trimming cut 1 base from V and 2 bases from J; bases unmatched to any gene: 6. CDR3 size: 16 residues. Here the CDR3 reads CASSQGWEGHTDTQYF. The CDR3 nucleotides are TGTGCCAGCAGCCAAGGGTGGGAGGGCCACACAGATACGCAGTATTTT.

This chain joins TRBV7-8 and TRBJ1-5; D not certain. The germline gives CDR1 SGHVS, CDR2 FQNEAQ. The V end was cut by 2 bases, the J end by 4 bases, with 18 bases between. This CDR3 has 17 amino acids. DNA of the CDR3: TGTGCCAGCAGCTTAAAGCTTCTGGTCCCTCCGAATCAGCCCCAGCATTTT. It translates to CASSLKLLVPPNQPQHF.

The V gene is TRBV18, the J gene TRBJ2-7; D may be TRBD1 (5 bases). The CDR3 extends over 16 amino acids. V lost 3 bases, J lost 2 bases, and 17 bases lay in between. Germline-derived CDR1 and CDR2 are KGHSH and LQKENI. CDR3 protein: CASSPFAGYQTYEQYF. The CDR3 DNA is TGTGCCAGCTCACCCTTCGCAGGGTACCAAACCTACGAGCAGTACTTC.

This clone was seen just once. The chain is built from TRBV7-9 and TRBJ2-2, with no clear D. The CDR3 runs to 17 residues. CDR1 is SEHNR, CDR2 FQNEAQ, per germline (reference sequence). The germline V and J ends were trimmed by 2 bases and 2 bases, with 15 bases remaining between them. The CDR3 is CASSLQLRALNTGELFF. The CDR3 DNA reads TGTGCCAGCAGCTTACAACTACGGGCCCTAAACACCGGGGAGCTGTTTTTT.

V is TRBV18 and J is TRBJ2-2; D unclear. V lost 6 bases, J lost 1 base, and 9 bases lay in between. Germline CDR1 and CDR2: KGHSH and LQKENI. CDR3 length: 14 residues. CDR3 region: CASSQDMNTGELFF. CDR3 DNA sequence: TGTGCCAGCTCTCAAGACATGAACACCGGGGAGCTGTTTTTT.

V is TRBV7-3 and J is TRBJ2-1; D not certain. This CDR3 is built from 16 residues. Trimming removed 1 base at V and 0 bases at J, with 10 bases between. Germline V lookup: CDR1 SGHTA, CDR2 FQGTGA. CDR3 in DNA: TGTGCCAGCAGCTTAAAGACCAGTAGCTCCTACAATGAGCAGTTCTTC. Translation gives CASSLKTSSSYNEQFF.

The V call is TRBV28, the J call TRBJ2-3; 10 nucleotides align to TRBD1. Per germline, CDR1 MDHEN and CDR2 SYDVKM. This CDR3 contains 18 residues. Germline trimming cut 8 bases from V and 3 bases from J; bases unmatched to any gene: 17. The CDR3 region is CASQPRDRGARSTDTQYF. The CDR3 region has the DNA TGTGCCAGCCAACCCCGGGACAGGGGAGCCCGGAGTACAGATACGCAGTATTTT.